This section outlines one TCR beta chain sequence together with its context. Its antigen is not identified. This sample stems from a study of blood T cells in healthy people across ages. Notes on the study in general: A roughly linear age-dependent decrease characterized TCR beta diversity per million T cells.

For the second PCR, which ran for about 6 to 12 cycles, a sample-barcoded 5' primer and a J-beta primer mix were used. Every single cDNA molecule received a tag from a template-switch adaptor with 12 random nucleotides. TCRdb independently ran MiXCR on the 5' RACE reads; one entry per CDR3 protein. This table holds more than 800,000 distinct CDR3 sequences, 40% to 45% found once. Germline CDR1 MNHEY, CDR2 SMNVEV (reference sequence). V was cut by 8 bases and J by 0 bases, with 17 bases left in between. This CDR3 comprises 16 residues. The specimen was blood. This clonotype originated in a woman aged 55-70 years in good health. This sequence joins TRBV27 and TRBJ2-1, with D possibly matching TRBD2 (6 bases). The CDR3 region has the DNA TGTGCCAGCGAAGCCTATTCTAGCGACTCCTACAATGAGCAGTTCTTC. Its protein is CASEAYSSDSYNEQFF.